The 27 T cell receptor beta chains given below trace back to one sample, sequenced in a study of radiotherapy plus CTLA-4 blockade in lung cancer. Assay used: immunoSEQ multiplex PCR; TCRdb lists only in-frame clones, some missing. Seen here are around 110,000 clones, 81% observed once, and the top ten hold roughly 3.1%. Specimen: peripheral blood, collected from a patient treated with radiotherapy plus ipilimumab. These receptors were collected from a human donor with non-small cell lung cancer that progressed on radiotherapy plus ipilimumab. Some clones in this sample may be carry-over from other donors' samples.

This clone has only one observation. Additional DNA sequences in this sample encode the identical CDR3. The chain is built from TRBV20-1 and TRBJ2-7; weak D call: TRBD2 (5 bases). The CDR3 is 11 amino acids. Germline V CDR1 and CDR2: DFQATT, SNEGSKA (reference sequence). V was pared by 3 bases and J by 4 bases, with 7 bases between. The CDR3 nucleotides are TGCAGTGCTAGGCTAGCTTACGAGCAGTACTTC. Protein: CSARLAYEQYF.

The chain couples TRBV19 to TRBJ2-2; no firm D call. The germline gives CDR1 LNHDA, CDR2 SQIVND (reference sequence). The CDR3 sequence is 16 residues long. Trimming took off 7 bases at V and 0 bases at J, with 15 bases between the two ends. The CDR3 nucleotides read TGTGCCAGTATCCCGGTCGGCACCCCGAACACCGGGGAGCTGTTTTTT. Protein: CASIPVGTPNTGELFF.

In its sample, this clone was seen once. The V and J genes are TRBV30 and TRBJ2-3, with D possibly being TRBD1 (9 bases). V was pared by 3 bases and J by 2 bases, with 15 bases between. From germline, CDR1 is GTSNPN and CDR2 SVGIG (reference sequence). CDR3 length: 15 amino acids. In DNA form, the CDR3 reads TGTGCCTGGAGGCGGGGGGACAGGGACACAGATACGCAGTATTTT. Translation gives CAWRRGDRDTDTQYF. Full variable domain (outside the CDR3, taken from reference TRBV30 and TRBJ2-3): SQTIHQWPATLVQPVGSPLSLECTVEGTSNPNLYWYRQAAGRGLQLLFYSVGIGQISSEVPQNLSASRPQDRQFILSSKKLLLSDSGFYLCAWRRGDRDTDTQYFGPGTRLTVL.

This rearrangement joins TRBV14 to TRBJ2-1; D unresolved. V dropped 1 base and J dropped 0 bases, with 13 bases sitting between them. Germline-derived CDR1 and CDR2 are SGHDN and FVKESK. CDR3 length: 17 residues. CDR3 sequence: CASSQVPTTSSYNEQFF. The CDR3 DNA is TGTGCCAGCAGCCAAGTTCCTACTACCAGCTCCTACAATGAGCAGTTCTTC.

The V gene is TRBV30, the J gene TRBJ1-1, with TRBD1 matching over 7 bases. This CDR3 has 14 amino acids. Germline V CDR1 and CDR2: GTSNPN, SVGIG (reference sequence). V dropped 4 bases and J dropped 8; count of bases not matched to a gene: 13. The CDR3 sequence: CAWKTQGYLREAFF. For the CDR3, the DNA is TGTGCCTGGAAAACACAGGGGTACTTGAGGGAAGCTTTCTTT.

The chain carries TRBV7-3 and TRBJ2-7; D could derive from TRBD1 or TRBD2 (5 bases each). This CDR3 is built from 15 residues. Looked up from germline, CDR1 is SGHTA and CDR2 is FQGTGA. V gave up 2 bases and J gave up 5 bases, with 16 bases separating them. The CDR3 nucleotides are TGTGCCAGCAGCTTACCGGGCAAGGGACCTAACGAGCAGTACTTC. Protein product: CASSLPGKGPNEQYF.

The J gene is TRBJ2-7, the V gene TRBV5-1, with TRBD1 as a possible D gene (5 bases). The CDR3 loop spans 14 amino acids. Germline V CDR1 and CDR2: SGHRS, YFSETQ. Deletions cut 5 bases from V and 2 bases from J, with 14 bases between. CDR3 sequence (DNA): TGCGCCAGCAGACATGGCGACAGCACCTACGAGCAGTACTTC. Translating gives CASRHGDSTYEQYF.

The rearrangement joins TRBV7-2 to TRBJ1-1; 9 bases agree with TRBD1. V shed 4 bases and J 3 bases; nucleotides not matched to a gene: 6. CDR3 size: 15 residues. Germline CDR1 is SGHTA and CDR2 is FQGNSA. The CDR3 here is CASSSLGQGYTEAFF. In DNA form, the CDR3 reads TGTGCCAGCAGCTCGCTGGGACAGGGTTACACTGAAGCTTTCTTT. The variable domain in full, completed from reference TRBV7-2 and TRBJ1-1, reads GAGVSQSPSNKVTEKGKDVELRCDPISGHTALYWYRQSLGQGLEFLIYFQGNSAPDKSGLPSDRFSAERTGGSVSTLTIQRTQQEDSAVYLCASSSLGQGYTEAFFGQGTRLTVV.

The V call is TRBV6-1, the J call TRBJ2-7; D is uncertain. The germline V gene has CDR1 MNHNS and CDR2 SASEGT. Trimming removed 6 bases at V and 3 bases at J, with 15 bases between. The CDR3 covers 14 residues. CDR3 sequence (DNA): TGTGCCAGCAGCGAGCCCGGGTCGATCTACGAGCAGTACTTC. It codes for CASSEPGSIYEQYF.

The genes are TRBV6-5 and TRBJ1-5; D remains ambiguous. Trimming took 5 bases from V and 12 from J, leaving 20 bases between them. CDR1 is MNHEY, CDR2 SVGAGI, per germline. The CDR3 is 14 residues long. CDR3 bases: TGTGCCAGCAGTCCCGTCGCTTCGTCGAGTCTCCAGCATTTT. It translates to CASSPVASSSLQHF.

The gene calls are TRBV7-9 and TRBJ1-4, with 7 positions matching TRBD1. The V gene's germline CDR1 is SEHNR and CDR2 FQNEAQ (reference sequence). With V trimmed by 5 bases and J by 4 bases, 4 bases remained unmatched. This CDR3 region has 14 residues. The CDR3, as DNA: TGTGCCAGCAGCCTGACAGGGAGTAATGAAAAACTGTTTTTT. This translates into CASSLTGSNEKLFF.

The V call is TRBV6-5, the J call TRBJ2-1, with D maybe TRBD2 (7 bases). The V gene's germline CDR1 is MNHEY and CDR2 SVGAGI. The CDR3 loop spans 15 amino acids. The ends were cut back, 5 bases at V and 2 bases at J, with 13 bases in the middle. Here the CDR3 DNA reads TGTGCCAGCAGTCGAAACGGGGGGCCCTACAATGAGCAGTTCTTC. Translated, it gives CASSRNGGPYNEQFF.

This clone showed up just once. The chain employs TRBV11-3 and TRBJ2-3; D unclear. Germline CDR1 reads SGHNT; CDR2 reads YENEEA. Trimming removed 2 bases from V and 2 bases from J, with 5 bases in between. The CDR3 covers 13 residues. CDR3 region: CASSLSTTDTQYF. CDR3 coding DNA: TGTGCCAGCAGCTTATCTACCACAGATACGCAGTATTTT.

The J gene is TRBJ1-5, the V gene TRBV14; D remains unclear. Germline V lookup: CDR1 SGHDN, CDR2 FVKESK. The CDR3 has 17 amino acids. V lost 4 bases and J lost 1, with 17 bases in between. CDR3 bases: TGTGCCAGCAGCCCTAGTAGAGGCCAGGAGAGCAATCAGCCCCAGCATTTT. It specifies CASSPSRGQESNQPQHF.

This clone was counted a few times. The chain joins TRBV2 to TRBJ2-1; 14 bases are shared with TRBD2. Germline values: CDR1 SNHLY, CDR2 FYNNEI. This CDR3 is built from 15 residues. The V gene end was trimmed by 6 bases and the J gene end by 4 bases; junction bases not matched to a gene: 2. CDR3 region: CASRGLAGVYNEQFF. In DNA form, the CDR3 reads TGTGCCAGCAGGGGACTAGCGGGGGTTTACAATGAGCAGTTCTTC.

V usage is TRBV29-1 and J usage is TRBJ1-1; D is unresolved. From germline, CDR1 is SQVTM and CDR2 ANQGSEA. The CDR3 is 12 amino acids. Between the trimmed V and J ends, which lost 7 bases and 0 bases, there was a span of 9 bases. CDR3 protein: CSAVPLNTEAFF. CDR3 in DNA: TGCAGCGCCGTTCCGCTGAACACTGAAGCTTTCTTT.

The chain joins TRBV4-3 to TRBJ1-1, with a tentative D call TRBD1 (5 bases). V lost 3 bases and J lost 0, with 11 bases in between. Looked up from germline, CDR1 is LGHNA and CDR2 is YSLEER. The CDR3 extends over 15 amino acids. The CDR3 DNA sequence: TGCGCCAGCAGCCAGGCCGGGACCTTGAACACTGAAGCTTTCTTT. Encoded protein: CASSQAGTLNTEAFF.

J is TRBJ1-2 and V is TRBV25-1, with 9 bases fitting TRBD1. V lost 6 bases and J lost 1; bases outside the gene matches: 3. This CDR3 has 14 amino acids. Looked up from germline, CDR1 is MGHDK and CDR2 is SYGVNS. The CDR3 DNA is TGTGCCAGCAGCTCGACAGGGGGTAACTATGGCTACACCTTC. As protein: CASSSTGGNYGYTF.

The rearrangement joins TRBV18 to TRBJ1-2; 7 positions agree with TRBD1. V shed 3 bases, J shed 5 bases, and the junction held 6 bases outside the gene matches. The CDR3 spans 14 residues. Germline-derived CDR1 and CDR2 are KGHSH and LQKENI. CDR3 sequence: CASSPLQGKYGYTF. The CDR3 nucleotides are TGTGCCAGCTCACCCCTACAGGGGAAGTATGGCTACACCTTC.

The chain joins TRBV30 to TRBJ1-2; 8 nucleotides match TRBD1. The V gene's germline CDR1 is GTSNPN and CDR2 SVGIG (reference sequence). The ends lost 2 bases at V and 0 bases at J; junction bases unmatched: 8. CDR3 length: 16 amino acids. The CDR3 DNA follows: TGTGCCTGGAGTCCCATCGGACAGGGCTCTAACTATGGCTACACCTTC. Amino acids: CAWSPIGQGSNYGYTF.

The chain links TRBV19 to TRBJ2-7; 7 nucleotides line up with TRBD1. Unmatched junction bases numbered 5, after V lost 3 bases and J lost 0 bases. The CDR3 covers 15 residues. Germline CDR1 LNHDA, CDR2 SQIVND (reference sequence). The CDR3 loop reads CASSIHRGDSYEQYF. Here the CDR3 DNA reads TGTGCCAGTAGTATTCACAGGGGAGACTCCTACGAGCAGTACTTC.

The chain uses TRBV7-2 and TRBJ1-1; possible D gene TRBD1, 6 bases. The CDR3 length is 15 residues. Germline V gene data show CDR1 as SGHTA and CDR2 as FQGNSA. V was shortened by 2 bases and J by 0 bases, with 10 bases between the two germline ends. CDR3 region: CASSLLGGVNTEAFF. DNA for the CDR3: TGTGCCAGCAGCTTACTAGGGGGGGTGAACACTGAAGCTTTCTTT.

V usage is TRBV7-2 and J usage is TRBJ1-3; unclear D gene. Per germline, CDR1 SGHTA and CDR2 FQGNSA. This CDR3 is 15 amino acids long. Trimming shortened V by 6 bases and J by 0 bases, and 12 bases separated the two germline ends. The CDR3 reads CASRPSGNSGNTIYF. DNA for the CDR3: TGTGCCAGCAGGCCTAGCGGCAACTCTGGAAACACCATATATTTT.

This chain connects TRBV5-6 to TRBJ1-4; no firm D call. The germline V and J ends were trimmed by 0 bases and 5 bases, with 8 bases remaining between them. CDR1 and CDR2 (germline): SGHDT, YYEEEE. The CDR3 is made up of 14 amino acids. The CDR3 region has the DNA TGTGCCAGCAGCTTGGACAGACTAAATGAAAAACTGTTTTTT. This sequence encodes CASSLDRLNEKLFF.

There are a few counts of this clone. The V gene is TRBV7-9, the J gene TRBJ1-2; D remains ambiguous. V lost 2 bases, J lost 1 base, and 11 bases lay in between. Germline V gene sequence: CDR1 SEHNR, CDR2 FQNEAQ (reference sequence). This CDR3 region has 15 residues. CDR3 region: CASSLQLGLNYGYTF. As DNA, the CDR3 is TGTGCCAGCAGCTTACAGTTAGGGCTTAACTATGGCTACACCTTC.

CDR3: CAISENGGAVGETQYF. CDR3 bases: TGTGCCATCAGTGAGAACGGGGGGGCCGTTGGAGAGACCCAGTACTTC. The chain uses TRBV10-3 and TRBJ2-5; 8 nucleotides match TRBD2. The length of the CDR3 is 16 residues. V was clipped by 2 bases and J by 4 bases; unmatched bases: 9. CDR1 ENHRY and CDR2 SYGVKD come from the germline V gene.

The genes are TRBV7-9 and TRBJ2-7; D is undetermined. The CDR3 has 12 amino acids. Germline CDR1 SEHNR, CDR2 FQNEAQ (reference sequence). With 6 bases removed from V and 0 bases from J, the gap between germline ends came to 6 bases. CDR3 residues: CASSSNSYEQYF. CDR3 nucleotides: TGTGCCAGCAGTTCGAACTCCTACGAGCAGTACTTC.